This TCR beta chain was identified in a study of beta chain features in type 1 diabetes. About this clone itself: Its antigen remains unknown.

Notes on the study in general: Among patients with Type 1 diabetes, TCRB CDR3s were moderately but significantly shorter in every one of the four CD4+ subsets.

Trimming pared 4 bases from V and 9 bases from J, leaving 7 bases between. Germline V lookup: CDR1 MGHDK, CDR2 SYGVNS. This CDR3 spans 11 amino acids. Sequenced material consisted of expressed TCRB transcripts (all of the isolated RNA was reverse transcribed). Profiling relied on immunoSEQ multiplex PCR, and the TCRdb table lists in-frame clones only, not all of them. The table records 160,000 or so clones, about 8.1% of them present only once. The gene calls are TRBV25-1 and TRBJ1-5; D unclear. This clonotype was obtained from a woman aged 18-35 years with type 1 diabetes. Source material: central memory CD4+ T cells from blood. This CDR3 reads CASSGAGPQHF. CDR3 in DNA: TGTGCCAGCAGTGGGGCGGGGCCCCAGCATTTT.